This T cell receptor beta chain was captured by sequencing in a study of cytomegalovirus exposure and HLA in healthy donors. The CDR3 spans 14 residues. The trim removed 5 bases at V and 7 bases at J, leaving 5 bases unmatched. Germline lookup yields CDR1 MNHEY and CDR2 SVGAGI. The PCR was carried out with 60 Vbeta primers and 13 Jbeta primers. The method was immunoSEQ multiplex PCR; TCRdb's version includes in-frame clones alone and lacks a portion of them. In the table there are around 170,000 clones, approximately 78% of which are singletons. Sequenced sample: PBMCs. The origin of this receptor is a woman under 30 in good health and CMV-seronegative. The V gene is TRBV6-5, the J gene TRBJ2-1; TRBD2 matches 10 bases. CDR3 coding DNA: TGTGCCAGCAGTAGAGCGGGAGGGGTTAATGAGCAGTTCTTC. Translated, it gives CASSRAGGVNEQFF.